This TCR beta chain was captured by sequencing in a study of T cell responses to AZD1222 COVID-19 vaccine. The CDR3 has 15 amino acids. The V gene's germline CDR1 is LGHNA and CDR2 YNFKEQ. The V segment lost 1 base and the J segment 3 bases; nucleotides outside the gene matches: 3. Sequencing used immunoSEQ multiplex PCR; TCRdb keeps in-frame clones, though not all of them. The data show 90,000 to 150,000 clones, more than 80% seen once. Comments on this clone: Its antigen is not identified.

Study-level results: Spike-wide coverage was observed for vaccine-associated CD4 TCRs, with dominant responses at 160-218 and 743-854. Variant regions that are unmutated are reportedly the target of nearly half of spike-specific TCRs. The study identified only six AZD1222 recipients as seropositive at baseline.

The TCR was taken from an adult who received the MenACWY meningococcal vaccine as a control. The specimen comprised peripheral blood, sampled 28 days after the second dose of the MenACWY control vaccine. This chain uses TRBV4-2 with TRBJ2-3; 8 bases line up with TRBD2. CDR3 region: CASSQASGPTDTQYF. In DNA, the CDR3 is TGTGCCAGCAGCCAAGCTAGCGGGCCGACAGATACGCAGTATTTT.